The clone carrying this T cell receptor beta chain occurred many times. Its specificity is unknown. This record belongs to a study of T cells after posttransplantation cyclophosphamide. General study points: Donor CD8+ memory clones often dominated recipient blood repertoires at later times. Recipient CMV seropositivity and CMV reactivation strongly tracked TRB clonality. Tissue-infiltrating T cells from skin or gut overlapped little with blood T cells.

The method was immunoSEQ multiplex PCR; TCRdb's version includes in-frame clones alone and lacks a portion of them. The sample contains fewer than 40,000 clones, none of them singletons. The germline gives CDR1 SGHRS, CDR2 YFSETQ. CDR3 length: 14 amino acids. Trimming at V came to 4 bases and at J to 6 bases, leaving 9 bases not matched to a gene. This clonotype originated in a woman aged 45-65 years in good health and a related stem cell transplant donor. The chain has TRBV5-1 and TRBJ1-2; TRBD1 matches at 7 bases. The material sequenced was PBMCs. The CDR3 DNA follows: TGCGCCAGCAGCGCAGACAGGGCATGGAATGGCTACACCTTC. Translation: CASSADRAWNGYTF.